This T cell receptor (beta chain) emerged from a study of shared clonotypes between healthy human individuals. For the study at large: Aged 18 to 49, the donors were two women and three men.

V shed 4 bases and J shed 4 bases, with 16 bases lying between them. The CDR3 contains 15 residues. Germline CDR1 and CDR2: MNHEY and SMNVEV (reference sequence). Measured with immunoSEQ multiplex PCR; TCRdb has only the in-frame clones, and not every one. This sample yields about 520,000 clones, of which 70% to 80% are seen a single time; about 12% belongs to the top ten. Donors were healthy HIV-negative adults without recent acute infections or vaccinations. Study-wide results and caveats: An anticipated effect of sequencing depth on clonotype sharing among donors was recognized.

With respect to this clone: Its antigen is unidentified.

The clonotype originates from a woman aged 40 to 49 in good health. Some clones in this sample may be carry-over from other donors' samples. This sequence joins TRBV27 and TRBJ1-2; no clear D. The sample taken for sequencing was PBMCs. The CDR3 loop reads CASSSGEATLYGYTF. In DNA, the CDR3 is TGTGCCAGCAGTTCCGGGGAGGCCACACTCTATGGCTACACCTTC.